This T cell receptor beta chain was profiled in a study of memory CD4+ T cells and cytomegalovirus serostatus. Study-wide results and limits: Each of approximately 69 CMV-associated TCRbeta sequences occurred in one to five individuals.

Per the authors' pipeline: After removing out-of-frame reads, around 2 million distinct TCRbeta sequences remained. TCRdb's table, derived via immunoSEQ multiplex PCR, lists solely in-frame clones and lacks some. That table gives V, J and clone size, and the DNA gave D and trimming. The data show some 50,000 clones, with around 74% seen just once and more than 0.95% held by the top ten. Of note for this clone: What it binds is unknown.

Single viable CD3+CD4+CD8-CD45RO+ cells were sorted as the memory CD4+ T cells. Serostatus was set by detecting CMV pp150, pp28, p38, p52 IgG. V lost 0 bases and J 9 bases, leaving 18 bases between the germline ends. Germline-derived CDR1 and CDR2 are SGHDN and FVKESK. The CDR3 spans 17 residues. The origin of this receptor is an adult in good health and CMV-seropositive. The chain combines TRBV14 with TRBJ2-6; maybe TRBD2 (5 bases). Sequenced material: memory CD4+ T cells from blood. The CDR3 DNA is TGTGCCAGCAGCCAAGATAGGCGGACGGGGTATGGCAACGTCCTGACTTTC. Its protein product is CASSQDRRTGYGNVLTF. Full variable domain (outside the CDR3, taken from reference TRBV14 and TRBJ2-6): EAGVTQFPSHSVIEKGQTVTLRCDPISGHDNLYWYRRVMGKEIKFLLHFVKESKQDESGMPNNRFLAERTGGTYSTLKVQPAELEDSGVYFCASSQDRRTGYGNVLTFGAGSRLTVL.